Listed here is a single T cell receptor beta chain. Its antigen remains unknown. Researchers reported that TCR beta cDNA libraries carried unique molecular identifiers. TCRdb re-derived calls from the PCR reads in MiXCR, one entry per CDR3 protein. This table has 170,000 or so distinct CDR3 sequences, approximately 28% appearing once. This sample stems from a study of post-analysis software for immune sequencing data. On the study more broadly: Relapsing-remitting, secondary progressive and progressive-relapsing courses of multiple sclerosis were included.

Whole-study results and caveats: Patients with multiple sclerosis recorded significantly lower normalized Chao1 diversity than controls, the study found. When patients were compared with controls, a handful of TRBV segments were more frequent, TRBV5-6, TRBV5-1 and TRBV20-1 among them.

The CDR3 loop spans 17 amino acids. Trimming cost V 5 bases and J 0 bases, with 17 bases left between them. Per germline, CDR1 SEHNR and CDR2 FQNEAQ (reference sequence). This TCR derives from a girl between 5 and 17 years old with multiple sclerosis. Sequencing was done on a sample of blood. The chain joins TRBV7-9 to TRBJ1-5, with D maybe TRBD1 (6 bases). CDR3 nucleotides: TGTGCCAGCAGCCAAGGACAGACACGGAATAGCAATCAGCCCCAGCATTTT. This sequence encodes CASSQGQTRNSNQPQHF.